This T cell receptor (beta chain) came from a study of breast tumors, draining lymph nodes, adjacent tissues. Study observations and caveats: The lymph node origin of tumor T cells was framed as consistent with a hypothesis, not demonstrated. Tumor TCR diversity was below lymph nodes but above nontumor tissue. Compared with basal-like, luminal-like tumors shared significantly more repertoire with nontumor tissue.

The table lists this clonotype with many counts. The target antigen is unknown. A single record per CDR3 protein comes from TCRdb applying MiXCR to the multiplex PCR reads. The sample has 45,000 to 60,000 distinct CDR3 sequences, about 23% seen once. This CDR3 comprises 13 residues. Deletions cut 0 bases from V and 6 bases from J, with 9 bases between. Germline-derived CDR1 and CDR2 are MNHNS and SASEGT. V and J are TRBV6-1 and TRBJ2-7, with TRBD1 as a possible D gene (5 bases). This clonotype was sampled from a female donor with breast cancer. Some clones in this sample may be carry-over from other donors' samples. Sample: breast tumor tissue. The CDR3 region has the DNA TGTGCCAGCAGTGAAGCCCTGGGGCGCGAGCAGTACTTC. Translation: CASSEALGREQYF.